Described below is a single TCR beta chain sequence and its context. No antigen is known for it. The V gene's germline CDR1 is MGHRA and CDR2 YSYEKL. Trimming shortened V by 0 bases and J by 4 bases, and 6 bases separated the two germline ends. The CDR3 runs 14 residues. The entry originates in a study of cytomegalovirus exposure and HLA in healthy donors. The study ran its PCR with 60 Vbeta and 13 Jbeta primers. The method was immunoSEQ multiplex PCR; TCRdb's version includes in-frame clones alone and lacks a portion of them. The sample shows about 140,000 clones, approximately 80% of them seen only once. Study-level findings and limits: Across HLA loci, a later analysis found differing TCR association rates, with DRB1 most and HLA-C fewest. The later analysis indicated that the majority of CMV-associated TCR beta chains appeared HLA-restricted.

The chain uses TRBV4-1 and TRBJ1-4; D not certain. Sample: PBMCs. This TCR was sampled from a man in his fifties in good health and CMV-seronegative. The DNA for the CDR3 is TGCGCCAGCAGCCAAGAGGCAAATAATGAAAAACTGTTTTTT. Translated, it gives CASSQEANNEKLFF.